The 15 T cell receptor beta chains listed next were all sequenced from one sample in a study of cytomegalovirus exposure and HLA in healthy donors. Amplification used 60 Vbeta primers and 13 Jbeta primers. Here immunoSEQ multiplex PCR was the method, and the copy in TCRdb shows in-frame clones only, minus some. The sample carries around 180,000 clones, roughly 80% recorded once. Sequenced input: PBMCs. Receptor source: a male donor in good health and CMV-seronegative.

V usage is TRBV30 and J usage is TRBJ2-7; 11 nucleotides match TRBD1. Germline values: CDR1 GTSNPN, CDR2 SVGIG (reference sequence). The ends lost 4 bases at V and 5 bases at J; junction bases unmatched: 7. There are 14 residues in the CDR3. The chain's CDR3 is CAWNKDRGLDEQYF. CDR3 DNA sequence: TGTGCCTGGAACAAGGACAGGGGGCTGGACGAGCAGTACTTC.

Here the CDR3 reads CASGEGDYYGYTF. The CDR3 coding sequence is TGTGCCAGCGGGGAGGGAGATTACTATGGCTACACCTTC. This chain uses TRBV4-2 with TRBJ1-2; D remains ambiguous. The V end was cut by 8 bases, the J end by 3 bases, with 13 bases between. CDR3 size: 13 residues. Germline V CDR1 and CDR2: LGHNA, YNFKEQ.

The gene calls are TRBV6-5 and TRBJ1-1; no firm D call. Trimming removed 2 bases at V and 1 base at J, with 14 bases between. This CDR3 contains 16 residues. Germline V CDR1 and CDR2: MNHEY, SVGAGI. CDR3 residues: CASSYVSRSANTEAFF. The CDR3 nucleotides read TGTGCCAGCAGTTACGTGAGCCGCTCCGCGAACACTGAAGCTTTCTTT.

The V and J genes are TRBV7-9 and TRBJ2-5; possibly TRBD2 for D (7 bases). V gave up 2 bases and J gave up 0 bases, with 16 bases separating them. In germline, CDR1 is SEHNR, CDR2 FQNEAQ (reference sequence). The CDR3 runs to 17 residues. In DNA, the CDR3 is TGTGCCAGCAGCTTAAAAGGGGGGGTGCAGTACCAAGAGACCCAGTACTTC. Its protein is CASSLKGGVQYQETQYF.

The V and J genes are TRBV28 and TRBJ2-1; the match to TRBD1 covers 10 bases. In germline, CDR1 is MDHEN, CDR2 SYDVKM. This CDR3 spans 16 amino acids. V gave up 6 bases and J gave up 9 bases; unmatched junction bases: 14. The CDR3 DNA is TGTGCCAGCAGGGACATTGGGACAGGGGTGGATAGTGAGCAGTTCTTC. Translating it yields CASRDIGTGVDSEQFF.

This clone was recorded a few times. This rearrangement joins TRBV7-2 to TRBJ2-3; D is unresolved. The CDR3 has 11 amino acids. Germline CDR1 and CDR2: SGHTA and FQGNSA. V shed 4 bases and J shed 5 bases, with 4 bases lying between them. The CDR3 reads CASSSEDTQYF. DNA for the CDR3: TGTGCCAGCAGCTCAGAAGATACGCAGTATTTT.

The chain employs TRBV7-2 and TRBJ1-5, with TRBD1 matching 7 bases. The germline CDR1 and CDR2 sequences are SGHTA and FQGNSA. J gave up 2 bases and V 4 bases, and 5 bases lay outside the gene matches. The CDR3 is 15 amino acids. This chain's CDR3 is CASSSRQGGNQPQHF. The CDR3 DNA sequence: TGTGCCAGCAGCTCGAGACAGGGTGGCAATCAGCCCCAGCATTTT.

CDR3 DNA: TGTGCCTGGAGTGTACCCTGGGTGGGGCAGGGGGCGCTTGGGGCCAACGTCCTGACTTTC. This encodes CAWSVPWVGQGALGANVLTF. The chain combines TRBV30 with TRBJ2-6, with 8 bases matching TRBD1. CDR1 is GTSNPN, CDR2 SVGIG, per germline (reference sequence). The CDR3 length is 20 residues. V lost 0 bases, J lost 3 bases, and 16 bases stayed unmatched.

CDR3 DNA sequence: TGTGCCAGTAGGCTACAGGGGGAAGAGACCCAGTACTTC. It specifies CASRLQGEETQYF. This chain connects TRBV19 to TRBJ2-5; 8 nucleotides match TRBD1. J gave up 3 bases and V 6 bases, and 3 bases lay outside the gene matches. The CDR3 totals 13 residues. In germline, CDR1 is LNHDA, CDR2 SQIVND (reference sequence). The whole variable domain, filled in from reference TRBV19 and TRBJ2-5, reads DGGITQSPKYLFRKEGQNVTLSCEQNLNHDAMYWYRQDPGQGLRLIYYSQIVNDFQKGDIAEGYSVSREKKESFPLTVTSAQKNPTAFYLCASRLQGEETQYFGPGTRLLVL.

The chain couples TRBV5-1 to TRBJ2-5; 8 positions match TRBD1. Judging by the DNA end, TRBJ2-7 fits better; the J call may be wrong. In germline, CDR1 is SGHRS, CDR2 YFSETQ. The CDR3 is 13 residues long. The CDR3 bases are TGCGCCAGCAGCTGGACAGGGAGTTACGAGCAGTACTTC. This codes for CASSWTGSYEQYF.

This clone is a singleton in its sample. The V gene is TRBV5-1, the J gene TRBJ2-7, with TRBD2 identical over 7 bases. V dropped 1 base and J dropped 2; count of bases not matched to a gene: 6. The CDR3 runs to 15 residues. CDR1 and CDR2 from the germline V gene are SGHRS and YFSETQ. The CDR3 reads CASSLRGERTYEQYF. CDR3 in DNA: TGCGCCAGCAGCTTGCGGGGGGAACGGACCTACGAGCAGTACTTC.

The V and J genes are TRBV28 and TRBJ1-2; TRBD1 is a possible D gene (5 bases). The CDR3 length is 13 residues. V was clipped by 2 bases and J by 7 bases, with 11 bases between them. CDR1 MDHEN and CDR2 SYDVKM come from the germline V gene. The CDR3 region has the DNA TGTGCCAGCAGTTTACAGGGTATGAGTGGCTACACCTTC. Its protein is CASSLQGMSGYTF.

The chain joins TRBV27 to TRBJ1-2; D uncertain. The V end was cut by 5 bases, the J end by 0 bases, with 16 bases between. Germline V gene lookup returns CDR1 MNHEY and CDR2 SMNVEV (reference sequence). There are 16 residues in the CDR3. In DNA form, the CDR3 reads TGTGCCAGCAGTCTTGTCTTCCCCCCAGCTAACTATGGCTACACCTTC. Encoded protein: CASSLVFPPANYGYTF.

J is TRBJ1-4 and V is TRBV7-6; D uncertain. This CDR3 is 15 amino acids long. CDR1 is SGHVS, CDR2 FNYEAQ, per germline. V gave up 2 bases and J gave up 5 bases, with 12 bases separating them. Here the CDR3 reads CASSLWANNNEKLFF. In DNA form, the CDR3 reads TGTGCCAGCAGCTTATGGGCGAACAACAATGAAAAACTGTTTTTT.

The chain combines TRBV28 with TRBJ2-7, with D unresolved. V lost 3 bases and J 6 bases, leaving 18 bases between the germline ends. Germline-derived CDR1 and CDR2 are MDHEN and SYDVKM. This CDR3 is built from 15 residues. CDR3 protein: CASSLIQTQGGEQYF. The CDR3 region has the DNA TGTGCCAGCAGTTTGATCCAGACCCAAGGCGGCGAGCAGTACTTC.